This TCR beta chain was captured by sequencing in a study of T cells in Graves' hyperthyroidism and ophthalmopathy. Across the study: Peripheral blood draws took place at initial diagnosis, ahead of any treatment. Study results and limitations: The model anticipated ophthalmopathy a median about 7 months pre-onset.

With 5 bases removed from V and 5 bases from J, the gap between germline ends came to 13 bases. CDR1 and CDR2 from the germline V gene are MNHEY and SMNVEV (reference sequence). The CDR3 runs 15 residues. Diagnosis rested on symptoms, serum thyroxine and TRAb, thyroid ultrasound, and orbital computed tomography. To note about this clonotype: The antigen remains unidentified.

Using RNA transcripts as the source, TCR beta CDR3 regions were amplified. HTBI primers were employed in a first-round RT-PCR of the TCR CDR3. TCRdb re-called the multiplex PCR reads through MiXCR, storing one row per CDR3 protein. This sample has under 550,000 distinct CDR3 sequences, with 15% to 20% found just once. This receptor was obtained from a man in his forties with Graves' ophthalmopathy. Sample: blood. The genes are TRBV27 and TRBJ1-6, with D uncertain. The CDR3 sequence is CASSIRPRDNSPLHF. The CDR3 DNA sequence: TGTGCCAGCAGTATCCGACCGAGGGATAATTCACCCCTCCACTTT.